The rows below give T cell receptor beta chains drawn from one sample of a study of early T cells in non-severe SARS-CoV-2 infection. TCRdb independently ran MiXCR on the 5' RACE reads; one entry per CDR3 protein. The sample consists of around 100,000 distinct CDR3 sequences, 10% to 15% of them appearing once. Material: whole blood. These receptor sequences come from an adult who was a healthcare worker with PCR-confirmed SARS-CoV-2 infection or an uninfected control (not recorded which). Each CDR3 is given with its conserved first and last residue. A D gene is named only where the DNA matches it firmly. The size field is filled for only some rows; it gives once, few, many or a size class.

abundance: many; d_gene: -; j_gene: TRBJ2-1; v_gene: TRBV7-3; CDR3nt: TGTGCCAGCAGCTTAACGGGGGATTACAATGAGCAGTTCTTC; CDR3aa: CASSLTGDYNEQFF
abundance: -; d_gene: TRBD2; j_gene: TRBJ2-3; v_gene: TRBV28; CDR3nt: TGTGCCAGCCGTGGACTAGCGGGAGGGCCTATCCCAGATACGCAGTATTTT; CDR3aa: CASRGLAGGPIPDTQYF
abundance: few; d_gene: -; j_gene: TRBJ2-2; v_gene: TRBV12-3/TRBV12-4; CDR3nt: TGTGCCAGCAGTTTAGTTGGGACAATAAACACCGGGGAGCTGTTTTTT; CDR3aa: CASSLVGTINTGELFF
abundance: -; d_gene: TRBD2; j_gene: TRBJ2-1; v_gene: TRBV15; CDR3nt: TGTGCCACCAGCAGGTACCTTTCTAACGGGAGGTTTGAGCAGTTCTTC; CDR3aa: CATSRYLSNGRFEQFF
abundance: many; d_gene: -; j_gene: TRBJ2-1; v_gene: TRBV20-1; CDR3nt: TGCAGTGCTAGCGGGAATCGTCACAATGAGCAGTTCTTC; CDR3aa: CSASGNRHNEQFF
abundance: -; d_gene: TRBD2; j_gene: TRBJ2-7; v_gene: TRBV28; CDR3nt: TGTGCCAGCAGTGAAGGACTAGCAAGCTTAAAGGAGCAGTACTTC; CDR3aa: CASSEGLASLKEQYF
abundance: -; d_gene: -; j_gene: TRBJ1-1; v_gene: TRBV5-1; CDR3nt: TGCGCCAGCAAAGGGGCGGCGGGGACTGAAGCTTTCTTT; CDR3aa: CASKGAAGTEAFF
abundance: many; d_gene: -; j_gene: TRBJ2-1; v_gene: TRBV18; CDR3nt: TGTGCCAGCTCACAGGGGTACAATGAGCAGTTCTTC; CDR3aa: CASSQGYNEQFF
abundance: many; d_gene: TRBD1; j_gene: TRBJ2-6; v_gene: TRBV7-6; CDR3nt: TGTGCCAGCAGCCCGGGACAGGCTGGGGCCAACGTCCTGACTTTC; CDR3aa: CASSPGQAGANVLTF
abundance: -; d_gene: -; j_gene: TRBJ1-1; v_gene: TRBV2; CDR3nt: TGTGCCAGCAGTGAAGCCATCCGCGCGCCCTTT; CDR3aa: CASSEAIRAPF
abundance: -; d_gene: TRBD2; j_gene: TRBJ2-3; v_gene: TRBV20-1; CDR3nt: TGCAGTGCTATGGGAGCGGGAGTGGTTGATACGCAGTATTTT; CDR3aa: CSAMGAGVVDTQYF
abundance: once; d_gene: -; j_gene: TRBJ2-7; v_gene: TRBV7-9; CDR3nt: TGTGCCAGCAGCTTAGCGCCGGGGTTCTCCTACGAGCAGTACTTC; CDR3aa: CASSLAPGFSYEQYF
abundance: -; d_gene: TRBD2; j_gene: TRBJ2-1; v_gene: TRBV6-1; CDR3nt: TGTGCCAGCACGGCGGGAGGGCGCTATGAGCAGTTCTTC; CDR3aa: CASTAGGRYEQFF
abundance: few; d_gene: -; j_gene: TRBJ2-2; v_gene: TRBV29-1; CDR3nt: TGCAGCGTTGAAGGGGGAGGAACTCAGACCGGGGAGCTGTTTTTT; CDR3aa: CSVEGGGTQTGELFF
abundance: few; d_gene: TRBD1; j_gene: TRBJ2-4; v_gene: TRBV20-1; CDR3nt: TGCAGTGCTAGACAATATTCGGGACAGGGGGCTGATGTTTCGGCCAAAAACATTCAGTACTTC; CDR3aa: CSARQYSGQGADVSAKNIQYF
abundance: -; d_gene: TRBD1; j_gene: TRBJ2-5; v_gene: TRBV6-5; CDR3nt: TGTGCCAGCAGTCGGACAGGCCAAAGCCAAGAGACCCAGTACTTC; CDR3aa: CASSRTGQSQETQYF
abundance: many; d_gene: TRBD2; j_gene: TRBJ2-5; v_gene: TRBV4-1; CDR3nt: TGCGCCAGCAGCCAAGATTCGGGACTAGCAGGAGAGACCCAGTACTTC; CDR3aa: CASSQDSGLAGETQYF
abundance: many; d_gene: TRBD1; j_gene: TRBJ2-5; v_gene: TRBV20-1; CDR3nt: TGCAGTGCTAGAGATAACTATAAGGGGGCTAGGGAGACCCAGTACTTC; CDR3aa: CSARDNYKGARETQYF
abundance: -; d_gene: -; j_gene: TRBJ1-1; v_gene: TRBV28; CDR3nt: TGTGCTGTTTCGGGACGGACTGAAGCTTTCTTT; CDR3aa: CAVSGRTEAFF
abundance: -; d_gene: -; j_gene: TRBJ2-5; v_gene: TRBV6-2/TRBV6-3; CDR3nt: TGTGCCAGCAAAGATCCGACGTACCAAGAGACCCAGTACTTC; CDR3aa: CASKDPTYQETQYF
abundance: many; d_gene: -; j_gene: TRBJ2-7; v_gene: TRBV12-3/TRBV12-4; CDR3nt: TGTGCCAGCAGTTTAAGGTCAGTGAAGACCTACGAGCAGTACTTC; CDR3aa: CASSLRSVKTYEQYF
abundance: few; d_gene: -; j_gene: TRBJ2-4; v_gene: TRBV15; CDR3nt: TGTGCCACCAGTCTTCGACAGGTAGCCAAAAACATTCAGTACTTC; CDR3aa: CATSLRQVAKNIQYF
abundance: many; d_gene: -; j_gene: TRBJ2-5; v_gene: TRBV29-1; CDR3nt: TGCAGCGTTCCTATAGGGGACCTGGGCGAGACCCAGTACTTC; CDR3aa: CSVPIGDLGETQYF